Listed below are T cell receptor beta chains from one sample, sequenced in a study of early T cells in non-severe SARS-CoV-2 infection. TCRdb re-called the 5' RACE reads with MiXCR, one entry per CDR3 protein. The repertoire includes 30,000 to 35,000 distinct CDR3 sequences, under 6% of them detected once, and 5.3% sits in the top ten. Input material: whole blood. These receptors were collected from an adult who was a healthcare worker with PCR-confirmed SARS-CoV-2 infection or an uninfected control (not recorded which). CDR3s include the opening cysteine and the closing phenylalanine or tryptophan. D genes are given only for firm matches. Only some rows state a clone size, as once, few, many or a class for expanded clones.

CDR3 protein	CDR3 DNA	D gene	clone size	V gene	J gene
CASSPSPGVAANNYGYTF	TGCGCCAGCAGCCCAAGCCCGGGGGTGGCCGCGAACAACTATGGCTACACCTTC	-	many	TRBV5-1	TRBJ1-2
CASSVEAGDTPDTQYF	TGTGCCAGCAGCGTAGAAGCGGGCGATACCCCAGATACGCAGTATTTT	-	-	TRBV9	TRBJ2-3
CASSYRSLARTGELFF	TGTGCCAGCAGTTATAGATCACTAGCGCGCACCGGGGAGCTGTTTTTT	TRBD2	-	TRBV6-2/TRBV6-3	TRBJ2-2
CASTSGRQSLYEQYF	TGTGCCAGCACCTCCGGCCGCCAGTCTCTCTACGAGCAGTACTTC	-	-	TRBV2	TRBJ2-7
CASRKSGRGTDTQYF	TGTGCCAGCAGGAAGAGCGGGAGGGGAACAGATACGCAGTATTTT	TRBD2	many	TRBV12-3/TRBV12-4	TRBJ2-3
CASSQIGVYGYTF	TGCGCCAGCAGCCAGATAGGGGTATATGGCTACACCTTC	-	few	TRBV4-1	TRBJ1-2
CASSGDRGFGYTF	TGTGCCAGCAGCGGGGACAGGGGGTTTGGCTACACCTTC	TRBD1	many	TRBV28	TRBJ1-2
CASSLSVASGRVSNEQFF	TGTGCCAGCAGCTTAAGTGTGGCTAGCGGGAGGGTTAGCAATGAGCAGTTCTTC	TRBD2	many	TRBV7-2	TRBJ2-1
CSVGGRRQGANYEQYF	TGCAGCGTTGGCGGCCGCCGACAGGGGGCTAACTACGAGCAGTACTTC	TRBD1	many	TRBV29-1	TRBJ2-7
CASRPGRQGYGYTF	TGTGCCAGCAGACCCGGAAGGCAGGGGTATGGCTACACCTTC	-	many	TRBV6-4	TRBJ1-2
CASSVPAGTDTQYF	TGCGCCAGCAGCGTGCCAGCGGGCACAGATACGCAGTATTTT	-	-	TRBV5-1	TRBJ2-3
CATSDLASGTDTQYF	TGTGCCACCAGTGATTTAGCGTCTGGCACAGATACGCAGTATTTT	-	few	TRBV24-1	TRBJ2-3
CSVEGNRPYGYTF	TGCAGCGTTGAAGGAAACCGTCCGTATGGCTACACCTTC	-	-	TRBV29-1	TRBJ1-2
CASSFAGTSGSDTQYF	TGTGCCAGCAGCTTTGCCGGGACTAGCGGGTCCGATACGCAGTATTTT	TRBD2	many	TRBV7-9	TRBJ2-3
CSARRAHGYNEQFF	TGCAGTGCTCGACGGGCCCATGGCTACAATGAGCAGTTCTTC	-	few	TRBV20-1	TRBJ2-1
CASSHILGQGAAGANVLTF	TGTGCCAGCAGCCACATCCTTGGGCAGGGGGCAGCTGGGGCCAACGTCCTGACTTTC	TRBD1	many	TRBV3-1	TRBJ2-6
CASSETSYEQFF	TGTGCCAGCAGCGAAACTTCATATGAGCAGTTCTTC	-	-	TRBV2	TRBJ2-1
CASGAGSGVNNEQFF	TGTGCTAGTGGGGCAGGCAGCGGGGTAAACAATGAGCAGTTCTTC	TRBD2	few	TRBV12-5	TRBJ2-1
CASSLGGGRFGNEQFF	TGTGCCAGCAGCTTAGGCGGCGGGAGATTCGGCAATGAGCAGTTCTTC	TRBD2	many	TRBV11-3	TRBJ2-1
CAISESTGGSYNEQFF	TGTGCCATCAGTGAGTCGACGGGAGGGTCCTACAATGAGCAGTTCTTC	TRBD2	many	TRBV10-3	TRBJ2-1
CASSRAINTEAFF	TGTGCCAGCTCACGAGCAATCAACACTGAAGCTTTCTTT	-	many	TRBV18	TRBJ1-1
CAISEGGYEQYF	TGTGCCATCAGTGAGGGCGGCTACGAGCAGTACTTC	-	many	TRBV10-3	TRBJ2-7
CSASDRETQYF	TGCAGTGCTAGTGACAGAGAGACCCAGTACTTC	-	many	TRBV20-1	TRBJ2-5
CASSPGETGGFGYGYTF	TGTGCCAGTAGTCCGGGGGAGACAGGGGGTTTTGGCTATGGCTACACCTTC	TRBD1	many	TRBV19	TRBJ1-2
CASTPWTGTYNEQFF	TGTGCCAGCACCCCTTGGACAGGGACCTACAATGAGCAGTTCTTC	TRBD1	many	TRBV7-9	TRBJ2-1
CASSARDYEQETQYF	TGTGCCAGCAGCGCACGGGACTACGAACAAGAGACCCAGTACTTC	TRBD2	many	TRBV6-2/TRBV6-3	TRBJ2-5
CASSLAARGLAGDTQYF	TGTGCCAGCAGCTTGGCCGCACGGGGACTAGCGGGAGATACGCAGTATTTT	TRBD2	many	TRBV5-6	TRBJ2-3
CASSLERAGGSEKLFF	TGTGCCAGCAGCTTAGAACGGGCGGGGGGTTCGGAAAAACTGTTTTTT	-	many	TRBV7-8	TRBJ1-4
CASSSGRAVTGELFF	TGTGCCAGCAGTAGCGGGAGGGCCGTTACCGGGGAGCTGTTTTTT	TRBD2	many	TRBV6-5	TRBJ2-2
CASSQKSRGNTEAFF	TGTGCCAGCAGCCAAAAGTCCAGGGGAAACACTGAAGCTTTCTTT	-	few	TRBV14	TRBJ1-1
CASSPEGTGNTIYF	TGTGCCAGCTCACCAGAGGGCACAGGAAACACCATATATTTT	-	many	TRBV18	TRBJ1-3
CATSDAQGSSYNEQFF	TGTGCCACCAGTGACGCACAGGGGAGCTCCTACAATGAGCAGTTCTTC	TRBD1	-	TRBV24-1	TRBJ2-1
CASSFNLASGSETQYF	TGTGCCAGCAGTTTCAATCTCGCTAGCGGGAGCGAGACCCAGTACTTC	TRBD2	many	TRBV28	TRBJ2-5
CASTPTGRGNIQYF	TGTGCCAGTACTCCGACTGGGAGGGGGAACATTCAGTACTTC	-	many	TRBV19	TRBJ2-4
CASSLGDYYEQYF	TGTGCCAGCAGCTTAGGAGACTATTACGAGCAGTACTTC	-	many	TRBV11-2	TRBJ2-7
CASSSAGLAYYEQYF	TGTGCCAGCAGCTCCGCCGGACTAGCGTACTACGAGCAGTACTTC	TRBD2	many	TRBV5-4	TRBJ2-7
CASSQVQGPYGYTF	TGCGCCAGCAGCCAAGTCCAGGGGCCATATGGCTACACCTTC	-	many	TRBV4-3	TRBJ1-2
CASSFNRGNEQFF	TGTGCCAGCAGCTTTAATCGAGGGAATGAGCAGTTCTTC	-	many	TRBV11-2	TRBJ2-1
CASSKFSGQAAYEQYF	TGTGCCAGCAGCAAATTCTCGGGGCAGGCGGCCTACGAGCAGTACTTC	-	many	TRBV21-1	TRBJ2-7
CAVQEANTGELFF	TGTGCCGTCCAGGAAGCGAACACCGGGGAGCTGTTTTTT	-	-	TRBV11-3	TRBJ2-2
CASSSGTGTSGDTQYF	TGTGCCAGCAGCTCCGGCACCGGGACTAGCGGAGATACGCAGTATTTT	TRBD2	-	TRBV7-9	TRBJ2-3
CAIQKGTSGRGTQYF	TGTGCCATTCAGAAGGGGACTAGCGGGAGAGGTACGCAGTATTTT	TRBD2	many	TRBV10-3	TRBJ2-3
CSASARERLNEQFF	TGCAGTGCTAGTGCCCGGGAGAGGCTTAATGAGCAGTTCTTC	-	many	TRBV20-1	TRBJ2-1
CASSELFF	TGTGCCAGCAGTGAACTGTTCTTC	-	many	TRBV2	TRBJ2-1
CASSLGLPSINRNTEAFF	TGCGCCAGCAGCTTGGGACTACCCTCAATAAACCGAAACACTGAAGCTTTCTTT	-	many	TRBV5-1	TRBJ1-1